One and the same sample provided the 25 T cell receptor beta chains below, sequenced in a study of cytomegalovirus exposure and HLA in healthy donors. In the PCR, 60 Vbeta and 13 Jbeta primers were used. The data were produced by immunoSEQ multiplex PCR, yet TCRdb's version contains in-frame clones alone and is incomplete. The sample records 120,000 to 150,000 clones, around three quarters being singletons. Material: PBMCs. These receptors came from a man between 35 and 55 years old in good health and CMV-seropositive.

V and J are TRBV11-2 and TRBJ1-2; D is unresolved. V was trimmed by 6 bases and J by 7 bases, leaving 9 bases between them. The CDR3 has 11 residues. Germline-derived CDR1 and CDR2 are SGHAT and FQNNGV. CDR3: CASSESSGYTF. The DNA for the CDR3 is TGTGCCAGCAGTGAGTCGAGTGGCTACACCTTC.

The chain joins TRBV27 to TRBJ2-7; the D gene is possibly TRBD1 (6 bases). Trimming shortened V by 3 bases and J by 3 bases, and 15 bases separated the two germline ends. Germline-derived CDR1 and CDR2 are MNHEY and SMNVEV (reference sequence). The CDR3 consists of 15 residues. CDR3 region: CASSFSAGVYYEQYF. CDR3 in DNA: TGTGCCAGCAGTTTTTCGGCAGGGGTGTACTACGAGCAGTACTTC.

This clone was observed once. The CDR3 sequence: CASSLTGSYGYTF. As DNA, the CDR3 is TGTGCCAGCAGCCTTACAGGGTCCTATGGCTACACCTTC. The chain combines TRBV5-6 with TRBJ1-2; weak D call: TRBD1 (6 bases). This CDR3 region has 13 residues. CDR1 SGHDT and CDR2 YYEEEE come from the germline V gene. V shed 4 bases and J shed 4 bases, with 11 bases lying between them.

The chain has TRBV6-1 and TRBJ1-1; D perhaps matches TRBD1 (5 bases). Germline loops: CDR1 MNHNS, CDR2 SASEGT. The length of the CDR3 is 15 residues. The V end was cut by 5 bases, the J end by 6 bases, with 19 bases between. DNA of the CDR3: TGTGCCAGCAGTCAGATCGAGGCCCTAGGGGCTGAAGCTTTCTTT. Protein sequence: CASSQIEALGAEAFF.

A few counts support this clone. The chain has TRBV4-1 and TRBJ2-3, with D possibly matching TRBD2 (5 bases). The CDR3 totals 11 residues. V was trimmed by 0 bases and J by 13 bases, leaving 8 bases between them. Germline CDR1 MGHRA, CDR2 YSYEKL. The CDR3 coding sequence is TGCGCCAGCAGCCAAGACGGGGTTAAGTATTTT. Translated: CASSQDGVKYF.

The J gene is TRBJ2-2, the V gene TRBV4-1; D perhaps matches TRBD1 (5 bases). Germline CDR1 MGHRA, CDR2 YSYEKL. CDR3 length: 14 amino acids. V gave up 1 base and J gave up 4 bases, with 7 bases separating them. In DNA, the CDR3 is TGCGCCAGCAGCCAAGGGGGCGTCACCGGGGAGCTGTTTTTT. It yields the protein CASSQGGVTGELFF.

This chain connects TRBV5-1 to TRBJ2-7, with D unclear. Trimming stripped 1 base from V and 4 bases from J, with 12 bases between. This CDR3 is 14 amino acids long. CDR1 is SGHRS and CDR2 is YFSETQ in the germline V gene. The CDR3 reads CASSLIVSPYEQYF. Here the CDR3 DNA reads TGCGCCAGCAGCTTGATTGTCTCTCCTTACGAGCAGTACTTC.

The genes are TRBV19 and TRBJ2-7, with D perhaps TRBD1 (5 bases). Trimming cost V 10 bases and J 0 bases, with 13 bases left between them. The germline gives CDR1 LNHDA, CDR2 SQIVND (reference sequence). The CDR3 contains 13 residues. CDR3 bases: TGTGCCACCGCCCCCAGGGTCTCCTACGAGCAGTACTTC. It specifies CATAPRVSYEQYF.

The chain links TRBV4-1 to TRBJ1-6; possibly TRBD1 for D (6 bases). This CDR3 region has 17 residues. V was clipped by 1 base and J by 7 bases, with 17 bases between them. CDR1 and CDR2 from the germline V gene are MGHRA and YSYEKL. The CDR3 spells CASSQVLGDMGNSPLHF. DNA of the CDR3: TGCGCCAGCAGCCAAGTACTGGGGGACATGGGAAATTCACCCCTCCACTTT.

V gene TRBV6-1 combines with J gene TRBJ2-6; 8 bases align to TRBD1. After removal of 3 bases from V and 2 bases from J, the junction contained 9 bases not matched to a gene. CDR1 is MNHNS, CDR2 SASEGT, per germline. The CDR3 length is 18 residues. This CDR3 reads CASSERQGNSAGANVLTF. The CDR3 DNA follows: TGTGCCAGCAGTGAGAGACAGGGGAACTCAGCTGGGGCCAACGTCCTGACTTTC.

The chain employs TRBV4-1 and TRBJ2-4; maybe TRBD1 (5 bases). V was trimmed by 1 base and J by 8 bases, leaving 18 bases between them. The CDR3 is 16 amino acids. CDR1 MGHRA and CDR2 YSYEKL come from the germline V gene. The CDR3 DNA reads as TGCGCCAGCAGCCAAGGTTTTACGCAGGGAAGGGACATTCAGTACTTC. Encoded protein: CASSQGFTQGRDIQYF.

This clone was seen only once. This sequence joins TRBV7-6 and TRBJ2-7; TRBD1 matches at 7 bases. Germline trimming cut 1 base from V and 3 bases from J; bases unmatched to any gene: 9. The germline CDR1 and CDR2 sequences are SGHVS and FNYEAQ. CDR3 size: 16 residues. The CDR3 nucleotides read TGTGCCAGCAGCTTAGGAACTTTGGGACAGCTCTACGAGCAGTACTTC. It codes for CASSLGTLGQLYEQYF.

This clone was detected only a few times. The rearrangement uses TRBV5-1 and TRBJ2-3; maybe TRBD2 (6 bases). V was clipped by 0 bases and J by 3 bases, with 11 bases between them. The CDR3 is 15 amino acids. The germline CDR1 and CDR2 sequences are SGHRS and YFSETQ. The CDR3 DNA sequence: TGCGCCAGCAGCTTGGTAAAACGGGGGACAGATACGCAGTATTTT. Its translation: CASSLVKRGTDTQYF.

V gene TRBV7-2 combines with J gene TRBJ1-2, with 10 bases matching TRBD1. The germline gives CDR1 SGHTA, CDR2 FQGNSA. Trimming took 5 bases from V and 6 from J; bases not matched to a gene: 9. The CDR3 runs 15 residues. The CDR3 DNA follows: TGTGCCAGCAGCCTAACCGCCGGGACAGGGGATGGCTACACCTTC. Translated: CASSLTAGTGDGYTF.

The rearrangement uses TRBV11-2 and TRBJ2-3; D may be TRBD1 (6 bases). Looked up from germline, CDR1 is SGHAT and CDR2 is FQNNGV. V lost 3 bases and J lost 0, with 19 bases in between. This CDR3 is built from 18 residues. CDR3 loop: CASSFTPTGTSSTDTQYF. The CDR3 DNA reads TGTGCCAGCAGCTTTACCCCAACCGGGACATCTAGCACAGATACGCAGTATTTT.

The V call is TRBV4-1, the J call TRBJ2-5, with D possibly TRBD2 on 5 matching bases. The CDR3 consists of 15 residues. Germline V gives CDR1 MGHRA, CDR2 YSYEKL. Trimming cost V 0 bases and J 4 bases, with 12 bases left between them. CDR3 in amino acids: CASSQEGTGRETQYF. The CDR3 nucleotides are TGCGCCAGCAGCCAAGAGGGAACGGGGAGAGAGACCCAGTACTTC.

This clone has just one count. The CDR3 spells CSVGRGGVNTEAFF. The CDR3 DNA is TGCAGCGTTGGGCGGGGGGGGGTAAACACTGAAGCTTTCTTT. This chain links TRBV29-1 with TRBJ1-1; D possibly corresponds to TRBD1 (5 bases). The germline gives CDR1 SQVTM, CDR2 ANQGSEA. This CDR3 region has 14 residues. Trimming shortened V by 4 bases and J by 2 bases, and 14 bases separated the two germline ends.

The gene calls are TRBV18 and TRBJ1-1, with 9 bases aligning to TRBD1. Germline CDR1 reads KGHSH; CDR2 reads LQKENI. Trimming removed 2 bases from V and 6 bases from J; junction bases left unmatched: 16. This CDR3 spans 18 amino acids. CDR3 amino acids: CASSPLFFTTGGLSEAFF. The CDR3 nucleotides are TGTGCCAGCTCACCATTGTTTTTTACGACAGGGGGGTTGTCTGAAGCTTTCTTT.

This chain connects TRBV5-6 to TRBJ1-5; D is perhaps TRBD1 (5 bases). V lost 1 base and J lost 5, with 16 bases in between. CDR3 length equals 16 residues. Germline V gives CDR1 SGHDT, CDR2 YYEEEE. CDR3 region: CASSLWAGGVDQPQHF. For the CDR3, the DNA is TGTGCCAGCAGCTTGTGGGCGGGAGGGGTTGATCAGCCCCAGCATTTT.

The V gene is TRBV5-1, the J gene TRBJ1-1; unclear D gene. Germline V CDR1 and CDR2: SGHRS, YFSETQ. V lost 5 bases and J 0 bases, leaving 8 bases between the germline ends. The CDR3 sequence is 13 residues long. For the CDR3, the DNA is TGCGCCAGCAGGCGAGAGCTGAACACTGAAGCTTTCTTT. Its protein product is CASRRELNTEAFF.

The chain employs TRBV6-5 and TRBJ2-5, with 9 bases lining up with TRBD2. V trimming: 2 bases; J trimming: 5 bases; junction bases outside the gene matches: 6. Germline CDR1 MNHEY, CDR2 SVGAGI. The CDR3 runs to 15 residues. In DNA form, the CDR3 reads TGTGCCAGCAGTTACGTGGGACTAGCTTCGGAGACCCAGTACTTC. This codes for CASSYVGLASETQYF.

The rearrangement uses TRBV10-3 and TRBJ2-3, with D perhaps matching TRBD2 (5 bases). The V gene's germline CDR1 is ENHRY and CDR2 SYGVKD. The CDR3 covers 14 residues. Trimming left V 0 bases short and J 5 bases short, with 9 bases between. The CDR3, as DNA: TGTGCCATCAGTGAGTCCCCAGAGGGAGATACGCAGTATTTT. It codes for CAISESPEGDTQYF.

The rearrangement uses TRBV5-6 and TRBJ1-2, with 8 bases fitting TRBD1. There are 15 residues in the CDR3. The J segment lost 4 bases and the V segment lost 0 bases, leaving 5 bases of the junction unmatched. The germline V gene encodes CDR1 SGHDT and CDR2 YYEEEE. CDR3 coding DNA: TGTGCCAGCAGCTTGGCAGGGGGCGCTGGCTATGGCTACACCTTC. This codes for CASSLAGGAGYGYTF.

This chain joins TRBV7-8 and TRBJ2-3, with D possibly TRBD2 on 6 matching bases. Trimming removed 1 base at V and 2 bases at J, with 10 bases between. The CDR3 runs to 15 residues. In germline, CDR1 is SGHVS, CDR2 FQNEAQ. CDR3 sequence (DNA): TGTGCCAGCAGCTTAGTGGGGGGAGCCACAGATACGCAGTATTTT. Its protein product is CASSLVGGATDTQYF.

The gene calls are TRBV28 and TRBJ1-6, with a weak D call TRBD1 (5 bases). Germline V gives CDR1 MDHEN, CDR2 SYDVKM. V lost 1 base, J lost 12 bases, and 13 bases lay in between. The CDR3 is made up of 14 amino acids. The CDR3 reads CASSLFAGFRPLHF. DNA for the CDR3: TGTGCCAGCAGTTTATTTGCAGGGTTCAGACCCCTCCACTTT.